The 27 T cell receptor beta chains below come from one sample, sequenced in a study of blood T cell repertoires in COVID-19. TCRdb's table, derived via immunoSEQ multiplex PCR, lists solely in-frame clones and lacks some. The sample yields tens of thousands of clones, about 89% seen once. The sequenced sample consisted of peripheral blood. All receptors derive from a man aged 55 to 70 with COVID-19, enrolled during active disease.

The CDR3, as DNA: TGTGCCAGCAGCTTGACCGGGACAGGGGTTCAGGGCTACACCTTC. Amino acid sequence: CASSLTGTGVQGYTF. This chain connects TRBV7-9 to TRBJ1-2; 10 nucleotides agree with TRBD1. The CDR3 has 15 amino acids. J was trimmed by 8 bases and V by 3 bases; bases with no gene match: 9. CDR1 is SEHNR, CDR2 FQNEAQ, per germline (reference sequence). Combining the CDR3 with reference TRBV7-9 and TRBJ1-2 gives the whole variable domain DTGVSQNPRHKITKRGQNVTFRCDPISEHNRLYWYRQTLGQGPEFLTYFQNEAQLEKSRLLSDRFSAERPKGSFSTLEIQRTEQGDSAMYLCASSLTGTGVQGYTFGSGTRLTVV.

CDR3 in amino acids: CASSIGQNSPLHF. For the CDR3, the DNA is TGTGCCAGTAGTATAGGACAGAATTCACCCCTCCACTTT. The V call is TRBV19, the J call TRBJ1-6; tentative D call: TRBD1 (5 bases). Germline V gives CDR1 LNHDA, CDR2 SQIVND (reference sequence). V dropped 1 base and J dropped 7 bases, with 5 bases sitting between them. The CDR3 sequence is 13 residues long.

CDR3 coding DNA: TGTGCCAGCAGCTCGATCCGGGGTGTCAACTACGAGCAGTACTTC. It is translated as CASSSIRGVNYEQYF. V usage is TRBV11-2 and J usage is TRBJ2-7; maybe TRBD2 (5 bases). The CDR3 length is 15 residues. Trimming took 4 bases from V and 3 from J, leaving 16 bases between them. In germline, CDR1 is SGHAT, CDR2 FQNNGV. The full variable domain, rest sourced from reference TRBV11-2 and TRBJ2-7, is EAGVAQSPRYKIIEKRQSVAFWCNPISGHATLYWYQQILGQGPKLLIQFQNNGVVDDSQLPKDRFSAERLKGVDSTLKIQPAKLEDSAVYLCASSSIRGVNYEQYFGPGTRLTVT.

The J gene is TRBJ2-2, the V gene TRBV6-5; 7 nucleotides line up with TRBD2. CDR1 is MNHEY, CDR2 SVGAGI, per germline. Losses at the gene ends were 7 bases for V and 3 bases for J; bases not matched to a gene: 5. There are 14 residues in the CDR3. The CDR3 is CASTPAGYTGELFF. CDR3 nucleotides: TGTGCCAGCACACCAGCGGGATACACCGGGGAGCTGTTTTTT.

The chain has TRBV9 and TRBJ2-5, with D possibly TRBD2 on 5 matching bases. CDR3 length: 14 residues. V lost 4 bases and J 3 bases, leaving 13 bases between the germline ends. CDR1 SGDLS and CDR2 YYNGEE come from the germline V gene. The CDR3 DNA sequence: TGTGCCAGCAGCACGAGCGGTACAAAAGAGACCCAGTACTTC. It translates to CASSTSGTKETQYF.

V and J are TRBV11-2 and TRBJ2-1; a possible D gene is TRBD2 (5 bases). The V end lost 8 bases, the J end lost 7 bases, and 15 bases lay between the germline ends. Germline CDR1 SGHAT, CDR2 FQNNGV. The CDR3 contains 13 residues. In DNA form, the CDR3 reads TGTGCCAGCGCGAAACTAGATATGAATGAGCAGTTCTTC. It encodes CASAKLDMNEQFF. Variable domain in full (rest from reference TRBV11-2 and TRBJ2-1): EAGVAQSPRYKIIEKRQSVAFWCNPISGHATLYWYQQILGQGPKLLIQFQNNGVVDDSQLPKDRFSAERLKGVDSTLKIQPAKLEDSAVYLCASAKLDMNEQFFGPGTRLTVL.

The J gene is TRBJ2-7, the V gene TRBV19; 11 bases align to TRBD2. Germline V lookup: CDR1 LNHDA, CDR2 SQIVND (reference sequence). The CDR3 covers 12 residues. V lost 8 bases to trimming and J lost 3 bases; unmatched junction nucleotides: 0. The CDR3 DNA reads as TGTGCCAGTGGGACTAGCGGCTACGAGCAGTACTTC. It is translated as CASGTSGYEQYF.

The chain joins TRBV5-8 to TRBJ2-7, with a possible D match to TRBD2 (6 bases). V lost 5 bases and J lost 2, with 11 bases in between. The CDR3 is made up of 13 amino acids. CDR1 and CDR2 (germline): SGHTS, YDEGEE. The DNA for the CDR3 is TGTGCCAGCAGGCCGGGGGTGGCCTACGAGCAGTACTTC. Amino acid sequence: CASRPGVAYEQYF.

The chain combines TRBV4-1 with TRBJ2-7; 7 bases agree with TRBD2. J gave up 5 bases and V 4 bases, and 11 bases lay outside the gene matches. The length of the CDR3 is 15 residues. The germline gives CDR1 MGHRA, CDR2 YSYEKL. Here the CDR3 reads CASSLQAGIFNEQYF. The CDR3 nucleotides are TGCGCCAGCAGCCTACAAGCGGGGATCTTTAACGAGCAGTACTTC.

CDR3 residues: CASSTRTGANYGYTF. The CDR3 nucleotides read TGTGCCAGCAGCACGCGGACAGGGGCTAACTATGGCTACACCTTC. The chain carries TRBV9 and TRBJ1-2, with 9 bases aligning to TRBD1. Germline trimming cut 4 bases from V and 0 bases from J; bases unmatched to any gene: 4. Germline CDR1 is SGDLS and CDR2 is YYNGEE. The CDR3 has 15 amino acids. The full variable domain, its missing parts supplied by reference TRBV9 and TRBJ1-2, is DSGVTQTPKHLITATGQRVTLRCSPRSGDLSVYWYQQSLDQGLQFLIQYYNGEERAKGNILERFSAQQFPDLHSELNLSSLELGDSALYFCASSTRTGANYGYTFGSGTRLTVV.

The chain is built from TRBV6-4 and TRBJ2-1; tentatively, D is TRBD1 (6 bases). Germline loops: CDR1 MRHNA, CDR2 SNTAGT. This CDR3 comprises 15 residues. The germline V and J ends were trimmed by 6 bases and 0 bases, with 12 bases remaining between them. DNA of the CDR3: TGTGCCAGCAGCCACAGGGCCCTCTCCTACAATGAGCAGTTCTTC. It codes for CASSHRALSYNEQFF.

The CDR3 region has the DNA TGTGCCTGGAGTAAAGGGGGTCTCGCTGGGGAGCTGTTTTTT. This sequence encodes CAWSKGGLAGELFF. The V and J genes are TRBV30 and TRBJ2-2; D may be TRBD1 (6 bases). Germline-derived CDR1 and CDR2 are GTSNPN and SVGIG (reference sequence). The germline V and J ends were trimmed by 2 bases and 8 bases, with 15 bases remaining between them. The CDR3 contains 14 residues. The complete variable domain, with remaining parts taken from reference TRBV30 and TRBJ2-2, reads SQTIHQWPATLVQPVGSPLSLECTVEGTSNPNLYWYRQAAGRGLQLLFYSVGIGQISSEVPQNLSASRPQDRQFILSSKKLLLSDSGFYLCAWSKGGLAGELFFGEGSRLTVL.

There are a few counts of this clone. CDR3 in DNA: TGTGCCAGCAGTTCGGGGGGCTCCTACAATGAGCAGTTCTTC. Translation gives CASSSGGSYNEQFF. The chain couples TRBV27 to TRBJ2-1; TRBD2 matches 7 bases. The ends lost 4 bases at V and 0 bases at J; junction bases unmatched: 0. This CDR3 region has 14 residues. The germline V gene encodes CDR1 MNHEY and CDR2 SMNVEV (reference sequence).

This chain links TRBV24-1 with TRBJ2-2; the match to TRBD1 covers 7 bases. Germline V gene lookup returns CDR1 KGHDR and CDR2 SFDVKD. This CDR3 region has 16 residues. Germline trimming cut 1 base from V and 1 base from J; bases unmatched to any gene: 2. CDR3 protein: CATSDFGTENTGELFF. The CDR3 nucleotides are TGTGCCACCAGTGATTTTGGGACAGAGAACACCGGGGAGCTGTTTTTT.

V is TRBV2 and J is TRBJ1-5; no reliable D call. The CDR3 totals 14 residues. Trimming pared 4 bases from V and 5 bases from J, leaving 12 bases between. Germline values: CDR1 SNHLY, CDR2 FYNNEI. This CDR3 is CASSGRDSHQPQHF. Here the CDR3 DNA reads TGTGCCAGCAGTGGGAGGGATTCCCATCAGCCCCAGCATTTT.

J is TRBJ1-3 and V is TRBV6-1, with unresolved D. Germline loops: CDR1 MNHNS, CDR2 SASEGT. The germline V and J ends were trimmed by 2 bases and 0 bases, with 11 bases remaining between them. This CDR3 contains 16 residues. CDR3 nucleotides: TGTGCCAGCAGTGAAAGAGGCGTACTCTCTGGAAACACCATATATTTT. Its translation is CASSERGVLSGNTIYF.

The J gene is TRBJ2-5, the V gene TRBV18; TRBD2 might be the D (6 bases). The V and J ends lost 0 bases and 4 bases respectively, with 6 bases between them. From germline, CDR1 is KGHSH and CDR2 LQKENI. The CDR3 contains 13 residues. The CDR3 loop reads CASSPPEGETQYF. CDR3 in DNA: TGTGCCAGCTCACCACCGGAGGGAGAGACCCAGTACTTC.

This rearrangement joins TRBV28 to TRBJ2-7; perhaps TRBD1 as D (6 bases). V was trimmed by 5 bases and J by 1 base, leaving 12 bases between them. The CDR3 extends over 14 amino acids. CDR1 and CDR2 from the germline V gene are MDHEN and SYDVKM. CDR3 in DNA: TGTGCCAGCAGTGAACAGGGTGGATCCTACGAGCAGTACTTC. Translation gives CASSEQGGSYEQYF.

This chain connects TRBV30 to TRBJ2-7; 8 nucleotides line up with TRBD2. Germline V gives CDR1 GTSNPN, CDR2 SVGIG (reference sequence). The CDR3 length is 14 residues. V lost 4 bases, J lost 3 bases, and 8 bases stayed unmatched. This chain's CDR3 is CAWTSGGVDYEQYF. The CDR3 region has the DNA TGTGCCTGGACCTCGGGAGGGGTCGACTACGAGCAGTACTTC.

This clone has just one count. This chain links TRBV19 with TRBJ1-4; 8 bases line up with TRBD1. V trimming: 3 bases; J trimming: 8 bases; junction bases outside the gene matches: 5. This CDR3 comprises 14 residues. Germline V gene lookup returns CDR1 LNHDA and CDR2 SQIVND (reference sequence). CDR3 residues: CASSMTGAGEKLFF. The CDR3 DNA is TGTGCCAGTAGTATGACAGGGGCTGGAGAAAAACTGTTTTTT.

The J gene is TRBJ1-6, the V gene TRBV6-6; no firm D call. V lost 7 bases and J 8 bases, leaving 12 bases between the germline ends. The CDR3 spans 13 residues. Per the germline V gene, CDR1 is MNHNY and CDR2 is SVGAGI (reference sequence). The CDR3 sequence: CASTRQVDSPLHF. In DNA, the CDR3 is TGTGCCAGCACCAGGCAGGTAGATTCACCCCTCCACTTT.

The chain uses TRBV28 and TRBJ2-3, with D possibly TRBD1 on 6 matching bases. The germline V gene has CDR1 MDHEN and CDR2 SYDVKM. The CDR3 is 14 amino acids. Trimming took off 4 bases at V and 5 bases at J, with 13 bases between the two ends. The CDR3 here is CASSSLTGLDTQYF. The CDR3 DNA sequence: TGTGCCAGCAGTTCATTAACAGGGCTAGATACGCAGTATTTT.

As to this clone: This sample also contains other DNA sequences that code for the same CDR3. V is TRBV6-5 and J is TRBJ2-4; perhaps TRBD1 as D (6 bases). V shed 6 bases and J shed 6 bases, with 9 bases lying between them. The V gene's germline CDR1 is MNHEY and CDR2 SVGAGI. CDR3 length equals 12 residues. In DNA form, the CDR3 reads TGTGCCAGCAGGACAGGCGGAAACATTCAGTACTTC. This codes for CASRTGGNIQYF.

This chain connects TRBV5-5 to TRBJ2-3; perhaps TRBD1 as D (6 bases). CDR3 length equals 13 residues. V lost 0 bases to trimming and J lost 6 bases, with 8 bases between them. Per the germline V gene, CDR1 is SGHKS and CDR2 is YYEKEE (reference sequence). DNA of the CDR3: TGTGCCAGCAGCTTGGACACAGGGGATACGCAGTATTTT. It encodes CASSLDTGDTQYF.

The rearrangement links TRBV5-1 to TRBJ2-2, with TRBD1 identical over 12 bases. In germline, CDR1 is SGHRS, CDR2 YFSETQ. The J segment lost 6 bases and the V segment lost 3 bases, leaving 12 bases of the junction unmatched. There are 18 residues in the CDR3. The CDR3 DNA follows: TGCGCCAGCAGCTCAGACAATACCGGGACAGGGGGCTCCGGGGAGCTGTTTTTT. Translating it yields CASSSDNTGTGGSGELFF.

The V gene is TRBV19, the J gene TRBJ2-5; D may be TRBD2 (6 bases). CDR3 length equals 14 residues. V lost 5 bases, J lost 4 bases, and 14 bases lay in between. The germline V gene encodes CDR1 LNHDA and CDR2 SQIVND (reference sequence). In nucleotides, the CDR3 is TGTGCCAGTAGTTCCCGGGGAGCGGGAGAGACCCAGTACTTC. This gives the protein CASSSRGAGETQYF.

The CDR3 coding sequence is TGTGCCAGCAGCTTACAGTCGGGACTACAAGAGACCCAGTACTTC. Translation gives CASSLQSGLQETQYF. The gene calls are TRBV11-2 and TRBJ2-5; 7 bases map to TRBD2. J was trimmed by 2 bases and V by 2 bases; bases with no gene match: 5. This CDR3 comprises 15 residues. Per the germline V gene, CDR1 is SGHAT and CDR2 is FQNNGV.